The source of this T cell receptor beta chain is a study of T cell repertoires in cytomegalovirus infection. The CDR3 covers 15 residues. The germline V and J ends were trimmed by 5 bases and 7 bases, with 18 bases remaining between them. The germline V gene has CDR1 SEHNR and CDR2 FQNEAQ (reference sequence). From the reads, TCRdb called clonotypes with MiXCR, one entry per CDR3 protein. Among roughly 350,000 distinct CDR3 sequences listed, nearly 35% were seen once. The sample holds a few counts of this clonotype. The antigen remains undetermined. The chain has TRBV7-9 and TRBJ2-1; D unclear. This clonotype was sampled from a human donor in good health (CMV status not recorded). Some clones in this sample may be carry-over from other donors' samples. The specimen was cultured PBMCs, collected from culture after CMV antigen stimulation. This CDR3 is CASSAPGPEVNEQFF. The DNA of the CDR3 is TGTGCCAGCAGCGCACCTGGCCCTGAGGTTAATGAGCAGTTCTTC.